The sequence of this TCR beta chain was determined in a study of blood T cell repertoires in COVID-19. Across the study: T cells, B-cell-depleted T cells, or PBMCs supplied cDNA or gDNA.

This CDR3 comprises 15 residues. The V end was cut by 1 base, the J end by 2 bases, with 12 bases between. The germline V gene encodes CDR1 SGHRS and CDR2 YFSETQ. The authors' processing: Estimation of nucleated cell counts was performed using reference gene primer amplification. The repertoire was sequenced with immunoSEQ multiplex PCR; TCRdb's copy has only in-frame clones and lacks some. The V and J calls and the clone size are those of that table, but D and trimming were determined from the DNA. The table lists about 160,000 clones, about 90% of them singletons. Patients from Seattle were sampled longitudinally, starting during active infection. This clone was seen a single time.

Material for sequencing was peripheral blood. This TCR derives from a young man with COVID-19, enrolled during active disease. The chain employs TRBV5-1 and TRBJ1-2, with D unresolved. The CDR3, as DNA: TGCGCCAGCAGCTTGTCGGCAGGCCTCAACTATGGCTACACCTTC. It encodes CASSLSAGLNYGYTF.